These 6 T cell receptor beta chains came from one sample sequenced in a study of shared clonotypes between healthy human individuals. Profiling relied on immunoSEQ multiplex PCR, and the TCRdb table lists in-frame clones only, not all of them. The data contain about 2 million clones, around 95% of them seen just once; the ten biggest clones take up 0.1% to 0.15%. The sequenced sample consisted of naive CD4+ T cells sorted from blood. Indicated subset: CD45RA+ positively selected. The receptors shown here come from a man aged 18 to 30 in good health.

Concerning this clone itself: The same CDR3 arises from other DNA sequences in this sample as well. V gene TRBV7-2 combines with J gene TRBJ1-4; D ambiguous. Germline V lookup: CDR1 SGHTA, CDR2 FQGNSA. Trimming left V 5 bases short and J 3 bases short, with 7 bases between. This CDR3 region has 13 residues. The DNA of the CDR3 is TGTGCCAGCAGCCGGAGCTCTAATGAAAAACTGTTTTTT. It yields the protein CASSRSSNEKLFF.

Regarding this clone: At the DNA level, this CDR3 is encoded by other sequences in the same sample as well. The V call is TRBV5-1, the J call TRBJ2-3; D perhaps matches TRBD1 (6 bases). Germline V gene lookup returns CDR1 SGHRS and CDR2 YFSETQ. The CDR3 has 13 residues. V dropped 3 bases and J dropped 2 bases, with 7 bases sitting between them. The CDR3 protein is CASSSGDTDTQYF. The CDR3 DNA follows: TGCGCCAGCAGCTCAGGGGACACAGATACGCAGTATTTT.

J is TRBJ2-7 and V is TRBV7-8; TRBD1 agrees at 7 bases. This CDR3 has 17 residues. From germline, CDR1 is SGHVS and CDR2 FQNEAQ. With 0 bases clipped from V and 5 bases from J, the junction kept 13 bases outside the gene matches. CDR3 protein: CASSLAVTGPSTHEQYF. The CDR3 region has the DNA TGTGCCAGCAGCTTAGCGGTGACAGGGCCTTCCACCCACGAGCAGTACTTC.

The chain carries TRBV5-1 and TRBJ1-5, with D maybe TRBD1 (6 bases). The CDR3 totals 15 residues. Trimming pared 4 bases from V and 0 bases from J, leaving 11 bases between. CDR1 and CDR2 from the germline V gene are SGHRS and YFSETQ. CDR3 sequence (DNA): TGCGCCAGCAGCCCGGGACATATTAGCAATCAGCCCCAGCATTTT. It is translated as CASSPGHISNQPQHF.

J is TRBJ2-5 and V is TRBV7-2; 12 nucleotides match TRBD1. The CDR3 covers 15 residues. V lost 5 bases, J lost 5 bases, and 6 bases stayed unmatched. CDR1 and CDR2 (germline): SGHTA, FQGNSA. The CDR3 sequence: CASSNWDRGLETQYF. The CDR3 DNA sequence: TGTGCCAGCAGCAACTGGGACAGGGGGCTGGAGACCCAGTACTTC.

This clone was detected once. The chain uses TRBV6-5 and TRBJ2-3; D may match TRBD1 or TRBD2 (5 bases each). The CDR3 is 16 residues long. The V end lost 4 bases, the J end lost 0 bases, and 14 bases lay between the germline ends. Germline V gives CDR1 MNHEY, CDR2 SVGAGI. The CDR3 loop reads CASSSTLGRSTDTQYF. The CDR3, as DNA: TGTGCCAGCAGTTCGACTTTGGGACGGAGCACAGATACGCAGTATTTT.